This T cell receptor (beta chain) emerged from a study of siplizumab effects on memory and regulatory T cells. Comments on this clone: One junction end does not reproduce the germline sequence, and a read error may be involved.

Repertoires were generated with immunoSEQ multiplex PCR, while TCRdb's copy carries only in-frame clones and drops some. The sample holds tens of thousands of clones, over 85% seen once. This CDR3 contains 15 residues. The V gene's germline CDR1 is SSHAT and CDR2 FNYEAQ (reference sequence). Sequenced sample: CD8+ T cells sorted from blood. The TCR was taken from a human donor in good health. This chain connects TRBV7-7 to TRBJ2-1; TRBD2 might be the D (6 bases). CDR3 sequence reads: CASSFDAGSGNEQFF. CDR3 coding DNA: TGTGCTAGCAGCTTTGATGCGGGATCGGGTAATGAGCAGTTCTTC.